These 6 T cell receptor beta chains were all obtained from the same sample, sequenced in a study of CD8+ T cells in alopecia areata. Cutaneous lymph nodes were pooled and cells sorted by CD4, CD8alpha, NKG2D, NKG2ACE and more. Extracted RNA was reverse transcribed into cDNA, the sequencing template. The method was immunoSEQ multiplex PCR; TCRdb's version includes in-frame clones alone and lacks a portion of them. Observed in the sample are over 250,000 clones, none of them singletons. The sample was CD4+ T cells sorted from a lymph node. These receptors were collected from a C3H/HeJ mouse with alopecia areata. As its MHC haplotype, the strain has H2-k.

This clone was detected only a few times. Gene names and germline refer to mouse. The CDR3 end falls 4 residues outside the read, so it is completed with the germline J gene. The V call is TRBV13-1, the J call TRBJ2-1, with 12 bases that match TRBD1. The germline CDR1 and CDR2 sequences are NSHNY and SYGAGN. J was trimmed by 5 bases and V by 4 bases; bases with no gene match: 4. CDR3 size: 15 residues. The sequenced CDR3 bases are TGTGCCAGCAGTCCCGGGACAGGGGGCAATGCT. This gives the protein CASSPGTGGNA. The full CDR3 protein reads CASSPGTGGNAEQFF.

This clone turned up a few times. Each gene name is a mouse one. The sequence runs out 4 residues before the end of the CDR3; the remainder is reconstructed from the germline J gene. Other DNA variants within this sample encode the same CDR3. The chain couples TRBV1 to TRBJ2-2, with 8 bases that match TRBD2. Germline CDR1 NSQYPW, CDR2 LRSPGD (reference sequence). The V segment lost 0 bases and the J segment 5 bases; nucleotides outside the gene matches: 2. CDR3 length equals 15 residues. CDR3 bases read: TGCACCTGCAGTGCAGATTCTGGGGGGACCGGG. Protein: CTCSADSGGTG. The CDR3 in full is CTCSADSGGTGQLYF. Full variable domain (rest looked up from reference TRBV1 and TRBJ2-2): VTLLEQNPRWRLVPRGQAVNLRCILKNSQYPWMSWYQQDLQKQLQWLFTLRSPGDKEVKSLPGADYLATRVTDTELRLQVANMSQGRTLYCTCSADSGGTGQLYFGEGSKLTVL.

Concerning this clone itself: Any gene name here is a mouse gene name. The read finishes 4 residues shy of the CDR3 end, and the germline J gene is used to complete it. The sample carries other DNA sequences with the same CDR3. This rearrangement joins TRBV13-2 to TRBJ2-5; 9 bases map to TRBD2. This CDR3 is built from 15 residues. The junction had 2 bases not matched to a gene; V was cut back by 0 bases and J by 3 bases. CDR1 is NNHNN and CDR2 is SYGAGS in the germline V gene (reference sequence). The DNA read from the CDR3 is TGTGCCAGCGGTGATGCCTGGGGGGGTCAAGAC. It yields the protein CASGDAWGGQD. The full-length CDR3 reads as CASGDAWGGQDTQYF.

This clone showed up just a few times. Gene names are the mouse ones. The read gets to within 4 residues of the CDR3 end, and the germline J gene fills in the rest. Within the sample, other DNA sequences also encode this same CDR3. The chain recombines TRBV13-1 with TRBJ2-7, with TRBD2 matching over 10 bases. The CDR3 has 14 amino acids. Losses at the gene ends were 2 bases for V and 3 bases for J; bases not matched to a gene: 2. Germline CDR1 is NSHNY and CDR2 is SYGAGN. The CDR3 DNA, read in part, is TGTGCCAGCAGTGAGACTGGGGGGCTCTAT. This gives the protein CASSETGGLY. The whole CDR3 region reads CASSETGGLYEQYF.

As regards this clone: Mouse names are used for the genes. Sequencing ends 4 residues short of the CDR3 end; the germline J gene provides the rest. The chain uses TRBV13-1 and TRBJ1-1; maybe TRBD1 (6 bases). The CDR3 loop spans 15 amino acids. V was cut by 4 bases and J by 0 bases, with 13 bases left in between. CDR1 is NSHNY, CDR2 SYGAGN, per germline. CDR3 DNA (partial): TGTGCCAGCAGTACAGGGAAGGGGGCAAACACA. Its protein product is CASSTGKGANT. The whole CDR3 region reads CASSTGKGANTEVFF.

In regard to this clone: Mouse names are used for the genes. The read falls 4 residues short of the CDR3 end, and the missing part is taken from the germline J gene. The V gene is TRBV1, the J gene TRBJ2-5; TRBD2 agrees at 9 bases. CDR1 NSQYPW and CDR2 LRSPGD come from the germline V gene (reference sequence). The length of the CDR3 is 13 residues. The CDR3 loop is CTCSGLGEDTQYF. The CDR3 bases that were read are TGCACCTGCAGTGGACTGGGGGAAGAC.